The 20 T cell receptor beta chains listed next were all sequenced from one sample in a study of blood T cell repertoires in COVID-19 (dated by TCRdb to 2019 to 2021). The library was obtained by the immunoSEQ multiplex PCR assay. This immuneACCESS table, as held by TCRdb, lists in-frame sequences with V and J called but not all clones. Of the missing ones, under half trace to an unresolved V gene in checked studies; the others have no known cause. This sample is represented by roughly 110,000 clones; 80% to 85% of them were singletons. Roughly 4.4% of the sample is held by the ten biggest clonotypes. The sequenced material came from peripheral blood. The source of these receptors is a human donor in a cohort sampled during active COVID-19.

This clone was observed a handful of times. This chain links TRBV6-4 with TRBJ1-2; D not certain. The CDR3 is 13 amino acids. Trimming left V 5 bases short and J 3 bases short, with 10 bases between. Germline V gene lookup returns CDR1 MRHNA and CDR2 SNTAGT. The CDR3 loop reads CASSQDGDYGYTF. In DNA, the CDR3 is TGTGCCAGCAGTCAAGACGGGGACTATGGCTACACCTTC.

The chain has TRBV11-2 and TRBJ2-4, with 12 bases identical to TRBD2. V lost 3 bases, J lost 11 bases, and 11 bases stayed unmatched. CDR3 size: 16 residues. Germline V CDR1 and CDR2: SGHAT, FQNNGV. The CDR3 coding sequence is TGTGCCAGCAGCTTGGGGGCTAGCGGGAGGGCATGGGTTCAGTACTTC. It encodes CASSLGASGRAWVQYF.

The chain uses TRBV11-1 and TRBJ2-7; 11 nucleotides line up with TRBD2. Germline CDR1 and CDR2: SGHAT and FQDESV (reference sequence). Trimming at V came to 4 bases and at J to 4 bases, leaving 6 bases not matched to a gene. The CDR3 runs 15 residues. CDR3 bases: TGTGCCAGCAGCTCCGGGACTAGCGGATCTTACGAGCAGTACTTC. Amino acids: CASSSGTSGSYEQYF.

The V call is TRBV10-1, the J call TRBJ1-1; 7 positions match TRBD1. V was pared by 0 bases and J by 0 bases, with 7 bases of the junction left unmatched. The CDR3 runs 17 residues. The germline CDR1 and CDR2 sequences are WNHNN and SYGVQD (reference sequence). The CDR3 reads CASSESTLGQLNTEAFF. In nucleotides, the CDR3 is TGCGCCAGCAGTGAGTCGACATTGGGACAGTTGAACACTGAAGCTTTCTTT.

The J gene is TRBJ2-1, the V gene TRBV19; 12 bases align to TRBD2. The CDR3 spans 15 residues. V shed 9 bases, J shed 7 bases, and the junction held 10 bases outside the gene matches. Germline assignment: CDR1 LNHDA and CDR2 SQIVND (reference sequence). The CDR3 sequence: CASIQTSGSRNEQFF. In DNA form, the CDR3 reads TGTGCCAGCATCCAGACTAGCGGGAGTAGGAATGAGCAGTTCTTC.

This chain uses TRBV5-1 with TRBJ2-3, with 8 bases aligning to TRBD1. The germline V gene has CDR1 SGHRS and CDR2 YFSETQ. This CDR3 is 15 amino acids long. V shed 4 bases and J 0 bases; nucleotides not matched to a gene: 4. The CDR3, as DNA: TGCGCCAGCAGCCGACAGGGGCTTAGCACAGATACGCAGTATTTT. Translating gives CASSRQGLSTDTQYF.

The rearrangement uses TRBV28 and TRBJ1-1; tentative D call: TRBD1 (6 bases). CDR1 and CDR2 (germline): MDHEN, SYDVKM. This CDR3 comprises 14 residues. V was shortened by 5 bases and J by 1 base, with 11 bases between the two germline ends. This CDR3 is CASSPLTGNTEAFF. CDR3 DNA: TGTGCCAGCAGTCCACTGACAGGGAACACTGAAGCTTTCTTT.

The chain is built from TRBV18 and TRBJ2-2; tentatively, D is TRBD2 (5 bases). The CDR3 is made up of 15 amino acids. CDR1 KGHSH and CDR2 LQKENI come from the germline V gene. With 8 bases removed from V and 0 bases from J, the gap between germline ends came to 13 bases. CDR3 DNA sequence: TGTGCCAGCCCCCCAGAGACTACGAACACCGGGGAGCTGTTTTTT. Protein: CASPPETTNTGELFF. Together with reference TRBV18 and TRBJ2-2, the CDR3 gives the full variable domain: NAGVMQNPRHLVRRRGQEARLRCSPMKGHSHVYWYRQLPEEGLKFMVYLQKENIIDESGMPKERFSAEFPKEGPSILRIQQVVRGDSAAYFCASPPETTNTGELFFGEGSRLTVL.

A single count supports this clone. CDR3 sequence (DNA): TGTGCCAGCAGCCAAGCCCGGGGGGCTGGAAACACCATATATTTT. It translates to CASSQARGAGNTIYF. The V and J genes are TRBV4-2 and TRBJ1-3; D is perhaps TRBD1 (5 bases). Germline V gives CDR1 LGHNA, CDR2 YNFKEQ. Deletions cut 1 base from V and 2 bases from J, with 9 bases between. CDR3 length equals 15 residues.

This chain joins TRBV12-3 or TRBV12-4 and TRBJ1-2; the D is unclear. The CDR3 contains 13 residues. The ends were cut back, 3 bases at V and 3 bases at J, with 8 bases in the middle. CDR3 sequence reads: CASSFSVYYGYTF. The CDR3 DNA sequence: TGTGCCAGCAGTTTCTCGGTCTACTATGGCTACACCTTC.

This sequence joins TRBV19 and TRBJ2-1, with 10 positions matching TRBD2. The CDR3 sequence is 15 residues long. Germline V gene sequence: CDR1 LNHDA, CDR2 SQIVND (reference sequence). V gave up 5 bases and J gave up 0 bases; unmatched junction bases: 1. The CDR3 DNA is TGTGCCAGTAGTTCTAGCGGGAGCTCCTACAATGAGCAGTTCTTC. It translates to CASSSSGSSYNEQFF.

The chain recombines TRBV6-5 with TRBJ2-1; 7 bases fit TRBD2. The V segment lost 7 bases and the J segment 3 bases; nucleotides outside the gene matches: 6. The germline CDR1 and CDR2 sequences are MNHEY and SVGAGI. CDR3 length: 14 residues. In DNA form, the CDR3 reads TGTGCCAGCATGGCGGGAGTTGACTACAATGAGCAGTTCTTC. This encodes CASMAGVDYNEQFF.

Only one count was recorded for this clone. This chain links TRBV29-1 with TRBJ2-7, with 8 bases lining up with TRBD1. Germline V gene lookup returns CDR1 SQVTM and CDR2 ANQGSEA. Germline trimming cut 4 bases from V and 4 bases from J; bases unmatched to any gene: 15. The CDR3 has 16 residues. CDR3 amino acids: CSVVLGGGQGRYEQYF. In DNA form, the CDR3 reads TGCAGCGTTGTCCTCGGGGGCGGACAGGGAAGGTACGAGCAGTACTTC.

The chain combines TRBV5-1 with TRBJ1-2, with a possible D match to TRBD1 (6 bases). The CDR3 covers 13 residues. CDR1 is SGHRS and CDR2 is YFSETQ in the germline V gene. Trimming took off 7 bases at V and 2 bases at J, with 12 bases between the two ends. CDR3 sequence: CASGPQGNYGYTF. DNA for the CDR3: TGCGCCAGCGGGCCTCAGGGGAACTATGGCTACACCTTC. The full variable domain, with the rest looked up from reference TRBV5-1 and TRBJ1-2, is KAGVTQTPRYLIKTRGQQVTLSCSPISGHRSVSWYQQTPGQGLQFLFEYFSETQRNKGNFPGRFSGRQFSNSRSEMNVSTLELGDSALYLCASGPQGNYGYTFGSGTRLTVV.

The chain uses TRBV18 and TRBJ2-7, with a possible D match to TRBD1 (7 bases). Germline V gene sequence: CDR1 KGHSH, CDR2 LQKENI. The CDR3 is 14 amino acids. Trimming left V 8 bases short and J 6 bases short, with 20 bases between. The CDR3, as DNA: TGTGCCAGCGCCCGAGGAGGGGGCTATCTCGAGCAGTACTTC. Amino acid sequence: CASARGGGYLEQYF. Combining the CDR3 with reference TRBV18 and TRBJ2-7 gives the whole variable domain NAGVMQNPRHLVRRRGQEARLRCSPMKGHSHVYWYRQLPEEGLKFMVYLQKENIIDESGMPKERFSAEFPKEGPSILRIQQVVRGDSAAYFCASARGGGYLEQYFGPGTRLTVT.

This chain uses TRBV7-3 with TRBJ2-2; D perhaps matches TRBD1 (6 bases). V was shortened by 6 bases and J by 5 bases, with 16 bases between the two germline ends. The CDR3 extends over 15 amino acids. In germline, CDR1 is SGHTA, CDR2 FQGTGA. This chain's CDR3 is CASRGAAGVTGELFF. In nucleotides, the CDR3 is TGTGCCAGCAGGGGGGCGGCAGGGGTTACCGGGGAGCTGTTTTTT.

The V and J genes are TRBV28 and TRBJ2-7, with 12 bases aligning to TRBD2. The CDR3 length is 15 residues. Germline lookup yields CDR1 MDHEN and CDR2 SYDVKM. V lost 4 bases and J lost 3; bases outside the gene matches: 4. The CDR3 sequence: CASSSGLAGHYEQYF. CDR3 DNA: TGTGCCAGCAGTTCGGGACTAGCGGGCCACTACGAGCAGTACTTC.

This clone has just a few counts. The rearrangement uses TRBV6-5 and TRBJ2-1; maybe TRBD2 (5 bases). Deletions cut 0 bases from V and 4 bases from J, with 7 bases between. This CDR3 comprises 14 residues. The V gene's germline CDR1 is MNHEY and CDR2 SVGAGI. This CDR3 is CASSYSGEYNEQFF. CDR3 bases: TGTGCCAGCAGTTACTCGGGAGAGTACAATGAGCAGTTCTTC.

The CDR3 loop is CASSESAVTSSGANVLTF. DNA of the CDR3: TGTGCCAGCAGTGAATCGGCGGTCACGAGCTCTGGGGCCAACGTCCTGACTTTC. V usage is TRBV6-1 and J usage is TRBJ2-6; no clear D gene. CDR1 and CDR2 from the germline V gene are MNHNS and SASEGT. Trimming shortened V by 2 bases and J by 0 bases, and 14 bases separated the two germline ends. This CDR3 has 18 amino acids.

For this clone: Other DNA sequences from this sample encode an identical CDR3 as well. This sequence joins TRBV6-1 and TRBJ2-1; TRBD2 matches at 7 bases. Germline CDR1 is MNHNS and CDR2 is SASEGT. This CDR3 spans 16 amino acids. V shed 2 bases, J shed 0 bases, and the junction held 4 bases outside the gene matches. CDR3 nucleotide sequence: TGTGCCAGCAGTGAACTTGGCGGGAGCTCCTACAATGAGCAGTTCTTC. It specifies CASSELGGSSYNEQFF.